The 30 T cell receptor beta chains below come from one sample, sequenced in a study of blood T cells in healthy people across ages. The authors ran a second PCR of roughly 6 to 12 cycles using a sample-barcoded 5' primer and a J-beta primer mix. One entry per CDR3 protein, called by TCRdb with MiXCR from the 5' RACE reads. This sample carries some 320,000 distinct CDR3 sequences, 27% of them seen once, and the ten largest clones take 29%. What was sequenced was blood. These TCRs come from a woman in her seventies in good health.

The V gene is TRBV2, the J gene TRBJ1-2; D possibly corresponds to TRBD1 (5 bases). Germline V gene data show CDR1 as SNHLY and CDR2 as FYNNEI. V lost 1 base, J lost 8 bases, and 11 bases lay in between. CDR3 length: 13 residues. The CDR3 DNA sequence: TGTGCCAGCAGTGAAGAGGCAGGGATAGGCTACACCTTC. Its protein product is CASSEEAGIGYTF. The full variable domain, its missing parts supplied by reference TRBV2 and TRBJ1-2, is EPEVTQTPSHQVTQMGQEVILRCVPISNHLYFYWYRQILGQKVEFLVSFYNNEISEKSEIFDDQFSVERPDGSNFTLKIRSTKLEDSAMYFCASSEEAGIGYTFGSGTRLTVV.

This chain connects TRBV25-1 to TRBJ1-2, with 8 bases fitting TRBD1. Germline-derived CDR1 and CDR2 are MGHDK and SYGVNS. V lost 1 base to trimming and J lost 8 bases; unmatched junction nucleotides: 9. The CDR3 has 15 residues. CDR3 amino acids: CASSESQTGVIGYTF. In DNA, the CDR3 is TGTGCCAGCAGTGAATCCCAGACAGGGGTTATCGGCTACACCTTC.

This CDR3 reads CSAEIRTSAYEQYF. The CDR3 coding sequence is TGCAGTGCCGAGATTCGGACCAGTGCCTACGAGCAGTACTTC. V usage is TRBV20-1 and J usage is TRBJ2-7; D unresolved. The CDR3 covers 14 residues. Trimming took 6 bases from V and 2 from J, leaving 17 bases between them. Germline loops: CDR1 DFQATT, CDR2 SNEGSKA (reference sequence).

This clonotype was observed at least ten times. V usage is TRBV28 and J usage is TRBJ2-4, with TRBD1 matching 8 bases. The CDR3 is 17 amino acids. Trimming at V came to 6 bases and at J to 0 bases, leaving 10 bases not matched to a gene. The germline V gene encodes CDR1 MDHEN and CDR2 SYDVKM. The CDR3 spells CASSSPQGALAKNIQYF. The CDR3 DNA reads as TGTGCCAGCAGCTCTCCTCAGGGGGCTCTAGCCAAAAACATTCAGTACTTC.

This clonotype came up a few times. This chain joins TRBV27 and TRBJ1-6; no clear D gene. V was pared by 3 bases and J by 9 bases, with 15 bases between. Germline V gives CDR1 MNHEY, CDR2 SMNVEV (reference sequence). This CDR3 comprises 15 residues. The CDR3: CASSLVSSIVSPLHF. The CDR3 DNA sequence: TGTGCCAGCAGTTTGGTTTCGTCTATAGTTTCACCCCTCCACTTT.

The chain employs TRBV15 and TRBJ1-1, with 7 bases matching TRBD1. The junction had 15 bases not matched to a gene; V was cut back by 1 base and J by 13 bases. CDR1 LNHNV and CDR2 YYDKDF come from the germline V gene (reference sequence). The CDR3 covers 15 residues. CDR3 protein: CATSRGGDSNERGFF. CDR3 nucleotide sequence: TGTGCCACCAGCAGAGGAGGGGACAGTAACGAACGGGGTTTCTTT.

This chain uses TRBV7-3 with TRBJ2-5, with D tentatively TRBD2 (6 bases). The DNA matches TRBJ2-1 better at its end, which makes the J call doubtful. CDR1 and CDR2 (germline): SGHTA, FQGTGA. The CDR3 contains 17 residues. CDR3 bases: TGTGCCAGCAGCGAACTTCCTACGGGAGAGGTAGAGAATGAGCAGTTCTTC. This encodes CASSELPTGEVENEQFF.

The sample holds many counts of this clonotype. The genes are TRBV7-9 and TRBJ2-5; TRBD2 matches 11 bases. V trimming: 2 bases; J trimming: 5 bases; junction bases outside the gene matches: 4. CDR3 length: 15 residues. Germline CDR1 and CDR2: SEHNR and FQNEAQ (reference sequence). The chain's CDR3 is CASSLTSGSEETQYF. Written as DNA, the CDR3 is TGTGCCAGCAGCTTAACTAGCGGGAGTGAGGAGACCCAGTACTTC.

The chain links TRBV4-3 to TRBJ2-2; D ambiguous. The CDR3 extends over 15 amino acids. Germline V lookup: CDR1 LGHNA, CDR2 YSLEER. Trimming cost V 0 bases and J 0 bases, with 5 bases left between them. CDR3 sequence reads: CASSQDTTNTGELFF. CDR3 DNA sequence: TGCGCCAGCAGCCAAGATACAACGAACACCGGGGAGCTGTTTTTT.

This clonotype appeared a few times. Its ends do not fully match the called genes, so a read error is possible. The chain recombines TRBV12-3 or TRBV12-4 with TRBJ2-5; a weak D match, TRBD2 (5 bases). The DNA end lines up better with TRBJ2-1; the J call may be wrong. CDR3 size: 13 residues. The CDR3 region has the DNA TGTGCCGGCAGCCTCGTAGGCGGGAATGAGCAGTTCTTC. Its protein product is CAGSLVGGNEQFF.

This clonotype occurred many times. The chain combines TRBV29-1 with TRBJ2-5; D unclear. The better agreement between TRBJ2-7 and the DNA end casts doubt on the J call. CDR1 is SQVTM, CDR2 ANQGSEA, per germline. This CDR3 comprises 14 residues. CDR3 protein: CSVEVETDYYEQYF. CDR3 DNA sequence: TGCAGCGTTGAAGTCGAGACTGATTACTACGAGCAGTACTTC.

This clonotype was observed at least ten times. J is TRBJ1-4 and V is TRBV28; 9 bases fit TRBD1. CDR1 is MDHEN and CDR2 is SYDVKM in the germline V gene. The CDR3 length is 14 residues. V was pared by 6 bases and J by 7 bases, with 6 bases of the junction left unmatched. CDR3 loop: CASRSQGAGEKLFF. In DNA, the CDR3 is TGTGCCAGCAGATCACAGGGGGCGGGTGAAAAACTGTTTTTT. Full variable domain (missing parts from reference TRBV28 and TRBJ1-4): DVKVTQSSRYLVKRTGEKVFLECVQDMDHENMFWYRQDPGLGLRLIYFSYDVKMKEKGDIPEGYSVSREKKERFSLILESASTNQTSMYLCASRSQGAGEKLFFGSGTQLSVL.

The chain uses TRBV20-1 and TRBJ2-1, with D uncertain. The CDR3 contains 15 residues. V was clipped by 6 bases and J by 0 bases, with 15 bases between them. CDR1 and CDR2 from the germline V gene are DFQATT and SNEGSKA (reference sequence). CDR3 DNA sequence: TGCAGTGCGGCAAGAAGGGTTGGCTCCTACAATGAGCAGTTCTTC. This sequence encodes CSAARRVGSYNEQFF.

This clonotype was seen more than once but under ten times. The chain's CDR3 is CASRSQSMNTEAFF. In nucleotides, the CDR3 is TGCGCCAGCAGATCCCAGTCTATGAACACTGAAGCTTTCTTT. The chain has TRBV5-1 and TRBJ1-1; no firm D call. From germline, CDR1 is SGHRS and CDR2 YFSETQ. The CDR3 spans 14 residues. Deletions cut 5 bases from V and 0 bases from J, with 11 bases between.

The J gene is TRBJ2-2, the V gene TRBV5-1; D is uncertain. Germline V gene data show CDR1 as SGHRS and CDR2 as YFSETQ. CDR3 length: 15 residues. V shed 0 bases and J shed 3 bases, with 9 bases lying between them. CDR3 sequence (DNA): TGCGCCAGCAGCTTGGATTTAGCTTACACCGGGGAGCTGTTTTTT. This encodes CASSLDLAYTGELFF.

This chain joins TRBV20-1 and TRBJ2-1; 14 bases line up with TRBD2. V gave up 1 base and J gave up 10 bases; unmatched junction bases: 3. This CDR3 contains 14 residues. Per the germline V gene, CDR1 is DFQATT and CDR2 is SNEGSKA (reference sequence). CDR3 bases: TGCAGTGCTAGAGGCGGGACTAGCGGGAGAGAGCAGTTCTTC. Amino acids: CSARGGTSGREQFF.

This clonotype appeared many times. The chain carries TRBV5-1 and TRBJ2-7; D is possibly TRBD1 or TRBD2 (5 bases each). Deletions cut 7 bases from V and 2 bases from J, with 19 bases between. CDR1 is SGHRS, CDR2 YFSETQ, per germline. The CDR3 totals 15 residues. CDR3 in amino acids: CASQRDAAFTYEQYF. CDR3 nucleotide sequence: TGCGCCAGCCAAAGGGACGCCGCGTTTACCTACGAGCAGTACTTC.

J is TRBJ1-1 and V is TRBV6-6; D is ambiguous. Trimming stripped 7 bases from V and 9 bases from J, with 12 bases between. The CDR3 spans 11 residues. Germline lookup yields CDR1 MNHNY and CDR2 SVGAGI (reference sequence). CDR3 coding DNA: TGTGCCAGCACCACTACAGAACAAGCTTTCTTT. It specifies CASTTTEQAFF.

This clonotype occurred a few times. This sequence joins TRBV4-2 and TRBJ2-2; D not certain. The CDR3 is 14 amino acids. CDR1 LGHNA and CDR2 YNFKEQ come from the germline V gene. Trimming shortened V by 0 bases and J by 6 bases, and 8 bases separated the two germline ends. CDR3 nucleotides: TGTGCCAGCAGCCAAGAGCAGATCGCCGGGGAGCTGTTTTTT. As protein: CASSQEQIAGELFF.

This clonotype turned up a few times. The gene calls are TRBV7-2 and TRBJ1-2; D is unclear. The CDR3 has 14 amino acids. V was cut by 4 bases and J by 2 bases, with 11 bases left in between. Germline V gives CDR1 SGHTA, CDR2 FQGNSA. The CDR3 sequence is CASSSASRNYGYTF. The DNA for the CDR3 is TGTGCCAGCAGCTCCGCTAGTCGGAACTATGGCTACACCTTC. Variable domain in full (rest from reference TRBV7-2 and TRBJ1-2): GAGVSQSPSNKVTEKGKDVELRCDPISGHTALYWYRQSLGQGLEFLIYFQGNSAPDKSGLPSDRFSAERTGGSVSTLTIQRTQQEDSAVYLCASSSASRNYGYTFGSGTRLTVV.

This clonotype has a handful of counts. V usage is TRBV11-2 and J usage is TRBJ2-1; possible D gene TRBD1, 5 bases. The CDR3 sequence is 18 residues long. Germline-derived CDR1 and CDR2 are SGHAT and FQNNGV. Between the trimmed V and J ends, which lost 1 base and 1 base, there was a span of 17 bases. The CDR3 protein is CASSLGGAGGPSYNEQFF. Written as DNA, the CDR3 is TGTGCCAGCAGCTTAGGTGGGGCAGGCGGTCCGTCCTACAATGAGCAGTTCTTC.

In the case of this clonotype: The junction departs from the called germline gene at one end, perhaps through a read error. V gene TRBV18 combines with J gene TRBJ2-5, with 14 nucleotides matching TRBD2. This CDR3 spans 17 amino acids. Germline V gene lookup returns CDR1 KGHSH and CDR2 LQKENI. The CDR3 sequence: CASSPGLAGEGSEAQYF. CDR3 DNA: TGTGCCAGCTCGCCGGGACTAGCGGGAGAGGGGTCAGAGGCCCAGTACTTC.

V and J are TRBV20-1 and TRBJ2-1; 9 nucleotides line up with TRBD2. V lost 3 bases, J lost 0 bases, and 6 bases stayed unmatched. This CDR3 has 16 amino acids. The germline V gene encodes CDR1 DFQATT and CDR2 SNEGSKA (reference sequence). The CDR3 reads CSASPSGIFSYNEQFF. DNA of the CDR3: TGCAGTGCTAGTCCTAGCGGGATCTTCTCCTACAATGAGCAGTTCTTC.

J is TRBJ1-3 and V is TRBV28; D is possibly TRBD1 (5 bases). The germline CDR1 and CDR2 sequences are MDHEN and SYDVKM. The length of the CDR3 is 17 residues. V was trimmed by 2 bases and J by 2 bases, leaving 16 bases between them. CDR3 bases: TGTGCCAGCAGTTTAAGGGCCTCAGGGCGCCCTGGAAACACCATATATTTT. This codes for CASSLRASGRPGNTIYF.

This sequence joins TRBV12-3 or TRBV12-4 and TRBJ1-2, with TRBD1 matching 8 bases. The CDR3 sequence is 15 residues long. V was pared by 7 bases and J by 4 bases, with 11 bases of the junction left unmatched. CDR3 coding DNA: TGTGCCAGCACTTCACCGGGACAGGATATCTATGGCTACACCTTC. Translation gives CASTSPGQDIYGYTF.

This sequence joins TRBV18 and TRBJ2-3; 10 nucleotides align to TRBD2. Germline V gene lookup returns CDR1 KGHSH and CDR2 LQKENI. CDR3 length equals 15 residues. The junction had 5 bases not matched to a gene; V was cut back by 2 bases and J by 6 bases. The CDR3, as DNA: TGTGCCAGCTCACCAGCTAGCGGGAGTCGGGATACGCAGTATTTT. Translated: CASSPASGSRDTQYF.

V is TRBV20-1 and J is TRBJ1-6; tentative D call: TRBD1 (5 bases). The V gene's germline CDR1 is DFQATT and CDR2 SNEGSKA (reference sequence). V lost 6 bases and J 7 bases, leaving 31 bases between the germline ends. This CDR3 is 19 amino acids long. This chain's CDR3 is CSAPGGYRDSRLRNSPLHF. CDR3 DNA: TGCAGTGCCCCGGGAGGTTACCGGGACTCGAGGTTACGCAATTCACCCCTCCACTTT.

For this clonotype: One end of the junction varies from germline; a read error may be responsible. The chain recombines TRBV4-2 with TRBJ2-1, with TRBD2 matching over 10 bases. CDR3 size: 16 residues. CDR1 and CDR2 (germline): LGHNA, YNFKEQ. The CDR3 protein is CASGQEGSGRAPEQFF. For the CDR3, the DNA is TGTGCCAGCGGCCAAGAAGGGAGCGGGAGGGCCCCCGAGCAGTTCTTC.

This clonotype was seen only a few times. V usage is TRBV20-1 and J usage is TRBJ2-1; the match to TRBD2 covers 11 bases. The length of the CDR3 is 17 residues. Germline V lookup: CDR1 DFQATT, CDR2 SNEGSKA (reference sequence). The V gene end was trimmed by 3 bases and the J gene end by 4 bases; junction bases not matched to a gene: 11. As DNA, the CDR3 is TGCAGTGCTAGTCCCCTAGTTACTAGCGGGAGATACAATGAGCAGTTCTTC. This codes for CSASPLVTSGRYNEQFF.

The genes are TRBV6-1 and TRBJ2-7; D possibly corresponds to TRBD1 (5 bases). Per the germline V gene, CDR1 is MNHNS and CDR2 is SASEGT. The CDR3 is 14 amino acids. The V end was cut by 1 base, the J end by 9 bases, with 16 bases between. The CDR3 sequence: CASSEGTSLTRQYF. As DNA, the CDR3 is TGTGCCAGCAGTGAAGGGACATCCCTTACGAGGCAGTACTTC.